Reported below is one TCR beta chain. Its antigen remains unknown. J was trimmed by 8 bases and V by 2 bases; bases with no gene match: 10. The CDR3 sequence is 15 residues long. The V gene's germline CDR1 is SGHKS and CDR2 YYEKEE (reference sequence). Researchers ran the PCR with 60 Vbeta and 13 Jbeta primers. Here immunoSEQ multiplex PCR was the method, and the copy in TCRdb shows in-frame clones only, minus some. The sample gives about 94,000 clones, roughly 78% of which show up once; about 0.79% is in the top ten. This sample is drawn from a study of cytomegalovirus exposure and HLA in healthy donors. Study outcomes and limitations: A later analysis reported that several of the most significant clusters appeared to be linked to common viral pathogens, among them Epstein-Barr virus. Among TCR sequences, most were rare, though some public TCRs appeared in many donors. Some segments of the V type, notably TRBV6-2 and TRBV6-3, were excluded as indistinguishable. Earlier findings revealed that most TCR beta V segments proved productive either about 90% or about 30% of the time.

V and J are TRBV5-5 and TRBJ1-5; 7 positions agree with TRBD1. The TCR comes from a woman in her sixties or seventies in good health and CMV-seronegative. Input material: PBMCs. CDR3 region: CASSFRQGGFEPQHF. CDR3 bases: TGTGCCAGCAGCTTCAGACAGGGTGGTTTCGAGCCCCAGCATTTT.